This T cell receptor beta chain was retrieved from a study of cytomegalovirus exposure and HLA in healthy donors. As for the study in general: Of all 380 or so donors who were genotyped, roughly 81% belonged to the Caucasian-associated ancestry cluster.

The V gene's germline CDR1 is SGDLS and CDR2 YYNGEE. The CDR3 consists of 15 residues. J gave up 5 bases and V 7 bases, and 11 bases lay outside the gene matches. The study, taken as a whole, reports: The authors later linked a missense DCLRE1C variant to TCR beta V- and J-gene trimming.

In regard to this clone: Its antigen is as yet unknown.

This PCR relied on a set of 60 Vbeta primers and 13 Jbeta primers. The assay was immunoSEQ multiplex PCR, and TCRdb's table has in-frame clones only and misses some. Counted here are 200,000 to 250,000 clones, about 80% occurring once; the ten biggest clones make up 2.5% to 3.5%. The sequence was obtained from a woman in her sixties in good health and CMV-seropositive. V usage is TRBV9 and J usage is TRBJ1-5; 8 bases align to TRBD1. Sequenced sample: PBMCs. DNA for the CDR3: TGTGCCAGCTCCCCCCGAGGACAGGGTGATCAGCCCCAGCATTTT. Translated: CASSPRGQGDQPQHF.